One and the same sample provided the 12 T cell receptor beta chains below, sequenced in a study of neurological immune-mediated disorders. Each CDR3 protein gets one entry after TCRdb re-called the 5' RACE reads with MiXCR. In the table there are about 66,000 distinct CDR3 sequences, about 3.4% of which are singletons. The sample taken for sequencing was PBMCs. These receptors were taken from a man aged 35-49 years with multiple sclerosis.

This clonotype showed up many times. The CDR3 nucleotides are TGCGCCAGCAGCCAAGATCCAGCGGGGGCCTACGAGCAGTACTTC. Translated, it gives CASSQDPAGAYEQYF. This chain joins TRBV4-1 and TRBJ2-7, with 8 bases matching TRBD2. V lost 0 bases to trimming and J lost 2 bases; unmatched junction nucleotides: 3. The CDR3 is 15 amino acids. The germline CDR1 and CDR2 sequences are MGHRA and YSYEKL.

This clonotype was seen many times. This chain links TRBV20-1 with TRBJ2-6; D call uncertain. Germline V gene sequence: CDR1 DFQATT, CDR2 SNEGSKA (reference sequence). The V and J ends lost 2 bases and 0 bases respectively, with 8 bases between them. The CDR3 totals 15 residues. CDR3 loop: CSARRKRSGANVLTF. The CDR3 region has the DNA TGCAGTGCTAGAAGGAAGCGCTCTGGGGCCAACGTCCTGACTTTC.

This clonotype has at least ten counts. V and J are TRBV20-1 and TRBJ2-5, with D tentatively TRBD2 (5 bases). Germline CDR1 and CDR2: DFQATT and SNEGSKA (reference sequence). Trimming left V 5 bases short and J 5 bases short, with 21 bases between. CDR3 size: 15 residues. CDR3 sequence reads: CSAGRMAPTGETQYF. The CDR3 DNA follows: TGCAGTGCTGGGAGAATGGCTCCAACCGGGGAGACCCAGTACTTC.

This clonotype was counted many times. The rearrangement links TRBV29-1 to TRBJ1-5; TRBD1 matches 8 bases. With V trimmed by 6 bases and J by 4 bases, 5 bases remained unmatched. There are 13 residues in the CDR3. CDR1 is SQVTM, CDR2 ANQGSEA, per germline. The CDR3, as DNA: TGCAGCGTCGGACAGGGTGGGAATCAGCCCCAGCATTTT. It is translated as CSVGQGGNQPQHF.

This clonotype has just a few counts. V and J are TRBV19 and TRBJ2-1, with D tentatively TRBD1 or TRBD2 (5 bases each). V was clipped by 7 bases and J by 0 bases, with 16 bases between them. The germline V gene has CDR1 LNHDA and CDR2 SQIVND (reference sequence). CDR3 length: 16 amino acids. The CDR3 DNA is TGTGCCAGTAAAATTGGGACCTCGAGCTCCTACAATGAGCAGTTCTTC. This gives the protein CASKIGTSSSYNEQFF.

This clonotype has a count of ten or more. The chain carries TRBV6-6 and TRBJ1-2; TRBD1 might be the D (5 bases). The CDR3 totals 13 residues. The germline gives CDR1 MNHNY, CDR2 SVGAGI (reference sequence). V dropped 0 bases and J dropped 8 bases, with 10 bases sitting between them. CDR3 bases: TGTGCCAGCAGTTACTCCTCGGGGGAGGGCTACACCTTC. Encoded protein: CASSYSSGEGYTF.

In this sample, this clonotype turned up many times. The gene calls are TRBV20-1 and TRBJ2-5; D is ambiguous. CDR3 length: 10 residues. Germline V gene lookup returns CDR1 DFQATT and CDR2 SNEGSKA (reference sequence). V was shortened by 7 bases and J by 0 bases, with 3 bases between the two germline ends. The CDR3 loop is CSVHQETQYF. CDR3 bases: TGCAGTGTCCACCAAGAGACCCAGTACTTC.

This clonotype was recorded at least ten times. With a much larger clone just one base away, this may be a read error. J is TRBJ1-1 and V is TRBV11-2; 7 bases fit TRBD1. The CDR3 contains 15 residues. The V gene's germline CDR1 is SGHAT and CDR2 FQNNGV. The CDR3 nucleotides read TGTGTCAGCAGCTTAGTGGCAGGGGGAGGAACTGAAGCTTTCTTT. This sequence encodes CVSSLVAGGGTEAFF.

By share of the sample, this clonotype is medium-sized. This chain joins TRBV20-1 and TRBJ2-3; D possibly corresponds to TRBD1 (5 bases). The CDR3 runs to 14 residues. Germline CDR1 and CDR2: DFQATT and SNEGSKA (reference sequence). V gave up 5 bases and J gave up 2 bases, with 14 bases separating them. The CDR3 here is CSAPWGGNTDTQYF. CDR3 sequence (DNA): TGCAGTGCTCCTTGGGGCGGCAACACAGATACGCAGTATTTT.

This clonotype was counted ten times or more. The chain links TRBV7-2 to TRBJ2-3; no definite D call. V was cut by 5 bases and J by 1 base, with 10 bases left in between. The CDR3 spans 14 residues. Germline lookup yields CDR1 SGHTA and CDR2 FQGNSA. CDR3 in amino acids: CASSLERGTDTQYF. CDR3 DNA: TGTGCCAGCAGCCTCGAAAGGGGCACAGATACGCAGTATTTT.

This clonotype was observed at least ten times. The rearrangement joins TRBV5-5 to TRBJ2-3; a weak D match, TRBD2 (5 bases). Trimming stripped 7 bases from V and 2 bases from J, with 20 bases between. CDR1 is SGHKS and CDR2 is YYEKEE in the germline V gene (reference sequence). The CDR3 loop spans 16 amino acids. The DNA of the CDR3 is TGTGCCAGCGGCCCCCCCGGACTGACGATCACAGATACGCAGTATTTT. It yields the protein CASGPPGLTITDTQYF. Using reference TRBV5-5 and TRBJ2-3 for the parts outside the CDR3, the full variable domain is DAGVTQSPTHLIKTRGQQVTLRCSPISGHKSVSWYQQVLGQGPQFIFQYYEKEERGRGNFPDRFSARQFPNYSSELNVNALLLGDSALYLCASGPPGLTITDTQYFGPGTRLTVL.

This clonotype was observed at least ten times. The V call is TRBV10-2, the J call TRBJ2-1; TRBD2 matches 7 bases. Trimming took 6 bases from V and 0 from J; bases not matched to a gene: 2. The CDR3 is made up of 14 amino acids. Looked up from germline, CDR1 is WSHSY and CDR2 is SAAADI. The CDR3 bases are TGCGCCAGCAGCAGGACTAGCTCCTACAATGAGCAGTTCTTC. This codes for CASSRTSSYNEQFF.